Presented here are 19 T cell receptor beta chains from one specimen sequenced in a study of cytomegalovirus exposure and HLA in healthy donors. Vbeta (60) and Jbeta (13) primers were used in the PCR. Assay used: immunoSEQ multiplex PCR; TCRdb lists only in-frame clones, some missing. The sample lists about 200,000 clones, over 60% seen once, with 2% to 2.5% in the top ten. The sequencing sample was made of PBMCs. The receptors originated from a woman aged 25 to 39 in good health and CMV-seropositive.

This clone occurred a few times. The CDR3, as DNA: TGTGCCAGCACTCCCCATGGGGCTCCTCAGGAGACCCAGTACTTC. Translation: CASTPHGAPQETQYF. The J gene is TRBJ2-5, the V gene TRBV28; weak D call: TRBD1 (5 bases). The CDR3 consists of 15 residues. Germline assignment: CDR1 MDHEN and CDR2 SYDVKM. Trimming shortened V by 7 bases and J by 5 bases, and 20 bases separated the two germline ends. Looking up the rest from reference TRBV28 and TRBJ2-5 gives the full variable domain: DVKVTQSSRYLVKRTGEKVFLECVQDMDHENMFWYRQDPGLGLRLIYFSYDVKMKEKGDIPEGYSVSREKKERFSLILESASTNQTSMYLCASTPHGAPQETQYFGPGTRLLVL.

V gene TRBV5-1 combines with J gene TRBJ2-7; D call uncertain. Germline V CDR1 and CDR2: SGHRS, YFSETQ. The CDR3 loop spans 14 amino acids. The germline V and J ends were trimmed by 4 bases and 0 bases, with 11 bases remaining between them. The CDR3 loop is CASSLEPHSYEQYF. The CDR3 DNA reads as TGCGCCAGCAGCCTCGAACCACACTCCTACGAGCAGTACTTC.

V and J are TRBV6-5 and TRBJ1-2; D is unresolved. V lost 2 bases and J 7 bases, leaving 20 bases between the germline ends. CDR1 is MNHEY and CDR2 is SVGAGI in the germline V gene. The CDR3 extends over 16 amino acids. This CDR3 is CASSYPGVLEATGYTF. The CDR3 DNA reads as TGTGCCAGCAGTTACCCCGGAGTCCTCGAGGCTACTGGCTACACCTTC.

The chain has TRBV6-6 and TRBJ2-3; tentatively, D is TRBD2 (6 bases). The CDR3 is 16 residues long. Looked up from germline, CDR1 is MNHNY and CDR2 is SVGAGI (reference sequence). The V gene lost 2 bases and the J gene lost 0 bases, with 12 bases spanning the gap. The CDR3 DNA reads as TGTGCCAGCAGTTACGCTTTTGGGAGGAGCACAGATACGCAGTATTTT. It yields the protein CASSYAFGRSTDTQYF.

This clone was observed a handful of times. Here the CDR3 DNA reads TGCGCCAGCAGCTTAGGGGCAGCCCTCTCCCTCGTCGGCTATGGCTACACCTTC. Its protein product is CASSLGAALSLVGYGYTF. The V and J genes are TRBV5-1 and TRBJ1-2; TRBD1 might be the D (5 bases). The CDR3 length is 18 residues. V was cut by 2 bases and J by 4 bases, with 24 bases left in between. Germline assignment: CDR1 SGHRS and CDR2 YFSETQ.

The chain links TRBV2 to TRBJ1-5, with TRBD1 identical over 10 bases. J was trimmed by 6 bases and V by 8 bases; bases with no gene match: 13. Germline values: CDR1 SNHLY, CDR2 FYNNEI. The CDR3 has 16 amino acids. The CDR3 is CASSDRGYGTGQPQHF. The CDR3 coding sequence is TGTGCCAGCTCGGACAGGGGGTACGGTACGGGTCAGCCCCAGCATTTT.

The genes are TRBV9 and TRBJ1-1; 8 nucleotides align to TRBD1. The V segment lost 5 bases and the J segment 4 bases; nucleotides outside the gene matches: 7. The CDR3 is 14 residues long. The germline V gene has CDR1 SGDLS and CDR2 YYNGEE. The CDR3 is CASRGQGRGTEAFF. In nucleotides, the CDR3 is TGTGCCAGCAGAGGACAGGGCAGGGGCACTGAAGCTTTCTTT.

The chain combines TRBV19 with TRBJ2-1, with 13 bases matching TRBD2. There are 18 residues in the CDR3. Germline CDR1 is LNHDA and CDR2 is SQIVND (reference sequence). V was clipped by 4 bases and J by 1 base; unmatched bases: 7. The CDR3 is CASSKGLAGIVSYNEQFF. The CDR3 nucleotides are TGTGCCAGTAGTAAGGGACTAGCGGGAATCGTATCCTACAATGAGCAGTTCTTC. Looking up the rest from reference TRBV19 and TRBJ2-1 gives the full variable domain: DGGITQSPKYLFRKEGQNVTLSCEQNLNHDAMYWYRQDPGQGLRLIYYSQIVNDFQKGDIAEGYSVSREKKESFPLTVTSAQKNPTAFYLCASSKGLAGIVSYNEQFFGPGTRLTVL.

The chain combines TRBV28 with TRBJ1-1; D possibly corresponds to TRBD1 (5 bases). Germline CDR1 is MDHEN and CDR2 is SYDVKM. This CDR3 contains 15 residues. V lost 2 bases, J lost 4 bases, and 14 bases lay in between. The CDR3 is CASSLNPGGSTEAFF. CDR3 bases: TGTGCCAGCAGTTTAAACCCGGGGGGTTCCACTGAAGCTTTCTTT.

For the CDR3, the DNA is TGCGCCAGCAGCTTTAATTCAGGGGAAGCTTTCTTT. Its protein is CASSFNSGEAFF. The gene calls are TRBV5-1 and TRBJ1-1; D perhaps matches TRBD1 (5 bases). The V and J ends lost 2 bases and 8 bases respectively, with 10 bases between them. Germline assignment: CDR1 SGHRS and CDR2 YFSETQ. The CDR3 covers 12 residues.

CDR3 amino acids: CASSLGTATDTQYF. In DNA, the CDR3 is TGTGCCAGCAGCTTAGGGACAGCCACAGATACGCAGTATTTT. The chain combines TRBV7-3 with TRBJ2-3; 7 bases are shared with TRBD1. CDR3 size: 14 residues. From germline, CDR1 is SGHTA and CDR2 FQGTGA. V dropped 2 bases and J dropped 2; count of bases not matched to a gene: 1.

V gene TRBV6-1 combines with J gene TRBJ1-5, with 11 nucleotides matching TRBD1. CDR1 is MNHNS and CDR2 is SASEGT in the germline V gene. The V and J ends lost 2 bases and 7 bases, in that order; junction bases with no gene match: 4. The length of the CDR3 is 15 residues. The CDR3 is CASSEWTGGWQPQHF. For the CDR3, the DNA is TGTGCCAGCAGTGAATGGACAGGGGGCTGGCAGCCCCAGCATTTT.

The chain links TRBV11-1 to TRBJ1-5, with D hard to call. This CDR3 is built from 13 residues. V shed 5 bases and J shed 5 bases, with 10 bases lying between them. Germline V gene sequence: CDR1 SGHAT, CDR2 FQDESV (reference sequence). The CDR3 DNA reads as TGTGCCAGCAGCCTTCTCCCGGATCAGCCCCAGCATTTT. It codes for CASSLLPDQPQHF.

The chain links TRBV30 to TRBJ2-7; no clear D. Trimming stripped 0 bases from V and 3 bases from J, with 12 bases between. The CDR3 is made up of 14 amino acids. Germline CDR1 reads GTSNPN; CDR2 reads SVGIG (reference sequence). The CDR3 loop is CAWSVRVGYYEQYF. The CDR3 DNA reads as TGTGCCTGGAGTGTACGGGTCGGGTACTACGAGCAGTACTTC.

This chain links TRBV7-2 with TRBJ2-2; perhaps TRBD2 as D (7 bases). The V end was cut by 6 bases, the J end by 4 bases, with 15 bases between. CDR3 size: 15 residues. Germline CDR1 is SGHTA and CDR2 is FQGNSA. The CDR3 here is CASSWGGAGTGELFF. CDR3 DNA sequence: TGTGCCAGCAGTTGGGGGGGGGCGGGCACCGGGGAGCTGTTTTTT.

This clone was seen only a few times. The genes are TRBV10-3 and TRBJ1-2, with D unclear. Trimming shortened V by 9 bases and J by 0 bases, and 14 bases separated the two germline ends. This CDR3 spans 14 amino acids. Looked up from germline, CDR1 is ENHRY and CDR2 is SYGVKD. DNA of the CDR3: TGTGCCATACCATCCGCGAGGTCTAACTATGGCTACACCTTC. It is translated as CAIPSARSNYGYTF.

This clone was counted only a few times. V gene TRBV7-9 combines with J gene TRBJ1-2, with TRBD1 matching over 8 bases. Germline V gene sequence: CDR1 SEHNR, CDR2 FQNEAQ (reference sequence). The CDR3 is 15 amino acids. The trim removed 5 bases at V and 6 bases at J, leaving 11 bases unmatched. The chain's CDR3 is CASSGPDRGQNGYTF. The CDR3, as DNA: TGTGCCAGCAGCGGCCCCGACAGGGGCCAGAATGGCTACACCTTC. Together with reference TRBV7-9 and TRBJ1-2, the CDR3 gives the full variable domain: DTGVSQNPRHKITKRGQNVTFRCDPISEHNRLYWYRQTLGQGPEFLTYFQNEAQLEKSRLLSDRFSAERPKGSFSTLEIQRTEQGDSAMYLCASSGPDRGQNGYTFGSGTRLTVV.

The sample holds a few counts of this clone. This chain connects TRBV5-5 to TRBJ1-1, with D possibly TRBD1 on 5 matching bases. The length of the CDR3 is 14 residues. Germline V CDR1 and CDR2: SGHKS, YYEKEE (reference sequence). The V end was cut by 6 bases, the J end by 4 bases, with 16 bases between. CDR3 sequence reads: CASIPMGRGTEAFF. CDR3 in DNA: TGTGCCAGCATCCCGATGGGAAGGGGCACTGAAGCTTTCTTT.

The rearrangement joins TRBV4-1 to TRBJ2-5; 13 nucleotides match TRBD2. V gave up 3 bases and J gave up 4 bases; unmatched junction bases: 2. Per germline, CDR1 MGHRA and CDR2 YSYEKL. CDR3 size: 15 residues. This CDR3 reads CASSQGLAGLETQYF. In DNA, the CDR3 is TGCGCCAGCAGCCAGGGACTAGCGGGGCTAGAGACCCAGTACTTC.